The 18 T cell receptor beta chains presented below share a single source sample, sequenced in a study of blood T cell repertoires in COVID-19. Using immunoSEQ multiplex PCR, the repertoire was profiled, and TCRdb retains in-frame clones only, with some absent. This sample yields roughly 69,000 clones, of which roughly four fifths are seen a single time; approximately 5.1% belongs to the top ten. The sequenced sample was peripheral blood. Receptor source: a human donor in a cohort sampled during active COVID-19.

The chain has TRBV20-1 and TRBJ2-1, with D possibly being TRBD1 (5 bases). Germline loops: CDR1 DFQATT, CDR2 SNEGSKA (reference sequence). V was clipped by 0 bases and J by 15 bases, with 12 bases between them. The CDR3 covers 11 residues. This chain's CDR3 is CSARDSQVLFF. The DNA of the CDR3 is TGCAGTGCTAGAGATTCACAGGTTTTGTTCTTC.

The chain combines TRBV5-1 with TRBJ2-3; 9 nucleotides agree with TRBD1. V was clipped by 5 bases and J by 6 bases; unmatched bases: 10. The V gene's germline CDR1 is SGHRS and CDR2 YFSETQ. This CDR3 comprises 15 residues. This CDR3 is CASREGTGLGDTQYF. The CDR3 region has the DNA TGCGCCAGCAGGGAAGGGACAGGGCTGGGGGATACGCAGTATTTT.

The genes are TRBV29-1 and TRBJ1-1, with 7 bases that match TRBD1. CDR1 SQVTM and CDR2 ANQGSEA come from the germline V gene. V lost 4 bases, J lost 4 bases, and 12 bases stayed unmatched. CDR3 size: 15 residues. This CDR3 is CSVARRTGHLTEAFF. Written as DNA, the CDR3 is TGCAGCGTTGCCAGACGGACAGGACATCTCACTGAAGCTTTCTTT.

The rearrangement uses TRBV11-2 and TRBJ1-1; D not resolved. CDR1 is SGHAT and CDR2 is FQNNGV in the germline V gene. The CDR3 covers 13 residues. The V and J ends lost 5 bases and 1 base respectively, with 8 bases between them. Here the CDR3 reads CASSPIQNTEAFF. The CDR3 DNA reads TGTGCCAGCAGCCCCATACAGAACACTGAAGCTTTCTTT.

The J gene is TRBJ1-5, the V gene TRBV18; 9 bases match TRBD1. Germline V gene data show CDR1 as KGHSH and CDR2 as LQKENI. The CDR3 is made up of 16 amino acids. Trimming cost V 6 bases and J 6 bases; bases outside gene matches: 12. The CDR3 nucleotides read TGTGCCAGCTCTCCCAAACCGGGACAGGGTGGTCAGCCCCAGCATTTT. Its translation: CASSPKPGQGGQPQHF.

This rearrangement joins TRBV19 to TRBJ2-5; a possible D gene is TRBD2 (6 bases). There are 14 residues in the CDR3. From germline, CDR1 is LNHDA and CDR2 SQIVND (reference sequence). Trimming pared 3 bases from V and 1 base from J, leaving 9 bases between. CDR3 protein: CASSITGGQETQYF. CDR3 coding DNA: TGTGCCAGTAGTATTACCGGGGGCCAAGAGACCCAGTACTTC.

CDR3 nucleotides: TGTGCCAGCTCACCAGGGGGCAATCACAATGAGCAGTTCTTC. As protein: CASSPGGNHNEQFF. This chain connects TRBV18 to TRBJ2-1; TRBD1 might be the D (6 bases). This CDR3 spans 14 amino acids. The germline V and J ends were trimmed by 2 bases and 5 bases, with 10 bases remaining between them. The germline gives CDR1 KGHSH, CDR2 LQKENI.

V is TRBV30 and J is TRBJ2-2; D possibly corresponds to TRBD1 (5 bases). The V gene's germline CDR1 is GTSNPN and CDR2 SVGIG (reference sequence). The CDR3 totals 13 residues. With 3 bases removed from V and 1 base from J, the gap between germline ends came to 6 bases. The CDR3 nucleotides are TGTGCCTGGAGCACAGGGAACACCGGGGAGCTGTTTTTT. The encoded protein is CAWSTGNTGELFF.

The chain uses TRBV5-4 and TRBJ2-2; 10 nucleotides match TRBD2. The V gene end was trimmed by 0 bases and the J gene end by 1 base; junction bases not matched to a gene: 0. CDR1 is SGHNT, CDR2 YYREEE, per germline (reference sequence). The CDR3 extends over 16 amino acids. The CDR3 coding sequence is TGTGCCAGCAGCTTGGGACTAGCGGGGAACACCGGGGAGCTGTTTTTT. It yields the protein CASSLGLAGNTGELFF.

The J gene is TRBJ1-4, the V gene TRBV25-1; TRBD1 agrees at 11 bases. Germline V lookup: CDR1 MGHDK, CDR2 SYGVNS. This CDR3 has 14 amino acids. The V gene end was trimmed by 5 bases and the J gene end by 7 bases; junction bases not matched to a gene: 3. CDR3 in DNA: TGTGCCAGCAGTAGGACAGGGGGCCGTGAAAAACTGTTTTTT. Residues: CASSRTGGREKLFF. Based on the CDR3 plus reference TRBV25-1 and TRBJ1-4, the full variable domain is EADIYQTPRYLVIGTGKKITLECSQTMGHDKMYWYQQDPGMELHLIHYSYGVNSTEKGDLSSESTVSRIRTEHFPLTLESARPSHTSQYLCASSRTGGREKLFFGSGTQLSVL.

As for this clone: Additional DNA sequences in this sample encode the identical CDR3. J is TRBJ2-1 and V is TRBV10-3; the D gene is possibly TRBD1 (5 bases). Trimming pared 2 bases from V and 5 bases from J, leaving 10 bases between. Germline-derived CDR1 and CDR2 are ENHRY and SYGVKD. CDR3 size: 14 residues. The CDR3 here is CAISERGANNEQFF. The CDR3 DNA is TGTGCCATCAGTGAGCGTGGGGCCAACAATGAGCAGTTCTTC.

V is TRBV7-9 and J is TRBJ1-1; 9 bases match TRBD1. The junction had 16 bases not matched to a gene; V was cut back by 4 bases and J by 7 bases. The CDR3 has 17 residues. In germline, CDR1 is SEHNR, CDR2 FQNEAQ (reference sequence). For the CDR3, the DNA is TGTGCCAGCAGCTCTCCTCTGGCGGGACAGGGATCGAATGAAGCTTTCTTT. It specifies CASSSPLAGQGSNEAFF.

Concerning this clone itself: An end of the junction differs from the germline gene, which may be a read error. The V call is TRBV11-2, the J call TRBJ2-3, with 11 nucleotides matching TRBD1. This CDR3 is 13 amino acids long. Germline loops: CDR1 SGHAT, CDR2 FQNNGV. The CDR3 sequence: CASSLGLGQGVVF. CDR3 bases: TGTGCCAGCAGCTTAGGGCTGGGACAGGGGGTCGTTTTT.

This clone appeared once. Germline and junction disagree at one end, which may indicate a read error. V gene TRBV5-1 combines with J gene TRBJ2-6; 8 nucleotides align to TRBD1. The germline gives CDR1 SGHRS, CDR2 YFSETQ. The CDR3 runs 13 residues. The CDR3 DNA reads TGCGCCAGCAGCCCTGATCAGGGGGCTCGTAAGGCTTTC. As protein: CASSPDQGARKAF.

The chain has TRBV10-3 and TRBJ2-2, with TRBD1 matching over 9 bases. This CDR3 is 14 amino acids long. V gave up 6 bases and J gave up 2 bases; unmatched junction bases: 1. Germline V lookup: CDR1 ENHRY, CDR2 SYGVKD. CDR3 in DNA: TGTGCCATCAGGGGACAGGGAAACACCGGGGAGCTGTTTTTT. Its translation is CAIRGQGNTGELFF.

CDR3 DNA sequence: TGTGCCAGCAGCCGAAGAGGGGGACAGGACTCCTACGAGCAGTACTTC. This sequence encodes CASSRRGGQDSYEQYF. The chain joins TRBV4-2 to TRBJ2-7; 8 bases align to TRBD1. V gave up 4 bases and J gave up 0 bases; unmatched junction bases: 8. Germline loops: CDR1 LGHNA, CDR2 YNFKEQ. This CDR3 comprises 16 residues.

The CDR3 DNA is TGTGCCAGCAGCTTTGGGGCGGGGGTAACAGATACGCAGTATTTT. Its translation is CASSFGAGVTDTQYF. This chain joins TRBV11-1 and TRBJ2-3, with 7 nucleotides matching TRBD2. This CDR3 comprises 15 residues. Germline V gives CDR1 SGHAT, CDR2 FQDESV (reference sequence). J gave up 3 bases and V 3 bases, and 6 bases lay outside the gene matches.

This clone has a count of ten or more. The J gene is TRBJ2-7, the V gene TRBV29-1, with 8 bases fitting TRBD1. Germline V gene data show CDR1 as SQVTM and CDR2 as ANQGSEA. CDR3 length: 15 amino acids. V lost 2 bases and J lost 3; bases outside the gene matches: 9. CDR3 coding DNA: TGCAGCGTTGAAACTGACAGGGGTTCGTTCTACGAGCAGTACTTC. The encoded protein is CSVETDRGSFYEQYF.